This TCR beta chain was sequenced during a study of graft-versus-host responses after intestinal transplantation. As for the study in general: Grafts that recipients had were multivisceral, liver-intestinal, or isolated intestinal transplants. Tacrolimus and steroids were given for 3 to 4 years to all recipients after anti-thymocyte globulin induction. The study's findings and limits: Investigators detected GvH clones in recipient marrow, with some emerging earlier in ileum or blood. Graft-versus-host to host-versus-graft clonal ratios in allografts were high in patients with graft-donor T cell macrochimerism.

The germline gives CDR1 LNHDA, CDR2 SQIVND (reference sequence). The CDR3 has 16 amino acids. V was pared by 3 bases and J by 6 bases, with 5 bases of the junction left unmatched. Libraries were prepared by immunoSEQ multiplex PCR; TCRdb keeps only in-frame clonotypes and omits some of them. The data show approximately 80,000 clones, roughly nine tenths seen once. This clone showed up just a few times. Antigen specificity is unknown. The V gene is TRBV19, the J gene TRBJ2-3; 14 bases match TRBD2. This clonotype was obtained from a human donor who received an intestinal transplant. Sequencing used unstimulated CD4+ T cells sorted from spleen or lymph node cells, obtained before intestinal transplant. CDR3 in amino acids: CASSIGLAGGSDTQYF. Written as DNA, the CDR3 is TGTGCCAGTAGTATCGGACTAGCGGGGGGTAGCGATACGCAGTATTTT.